One T cell receptor (beta chain) is described in this entry. Within the sample, other DNA sequences also encode this same CDR3. This sample stems from a study of Ad26.COV2.S vaccination and SARS-CoV-2 variants. As for treatment: roughly 19 received Ad26.COV2.S at low or high dose, single or two shots; about 5 received placebo; per-sample allocation not given. It was on day 63 after the first vaccine or placebo injection that samples were taken. Trimming at V came to 0 bases and at J to 3 bases, leaving 1 base not matched to a gene. This CDR3 is built from 15 residues. CDR1 SGHNT and CDR2 YYREEE come from the germline V gene (reference sequence). The table came from immunoSEQ multiplex PCR; TCRdb's copy has only in-frame clones and leaves some out. The table shows 400,000 or so clones, with approximately 90% occurring only once.

J is TRBJ2-3 and V is TRBV5-4; TRBD2 matches 10 bases. This sequence was found in a person aged 18-65 years who received the Ad26.COV2.S COVID-19 vaccine or a placebo. Sequenced here: peripheral blood, sampled in a trial of Ad26.COV2.S vaccine versus placebo. In nucleotides, the CDR3 is TGTGCCAGCAGCTTGGCTAGCGGGGGTACAGATACGCAGTATTTT. Its protein product is CASSLASGGTDTQYF.